This TCR beta chain derives from a study of glioma-infiltrating T cells. The CDR3 sequence is 20 residues long. Germline V gives CDR1 LGHNA, CDR2 YSLEER. Study-wide findings and caveats: Very few CDR3 sequences were shared between tissue and blood. Tissue-blood divergence was below expectation in non-neoplastic patients, above in gliomas.

This clonotype was seen a handful of times. Its specificity is not known. A read error may explain this, as a much larger clone is one base away. Using RNA template, CDR3s of TCR alpha and beta were amplified with iRepertoire arm-PCR. For one-step reverse transcription and amplification, about 85-400 ng of tissue mRNA or PBMC total RNA was used. TCRdb independently ran MiXCR on the multiplex PCR reads; one entry per CDR3 protein. The table includes some 120,000 distinct CDR3 sequences, 20% to 25% detected once. This TCR was recovered from a human donor with low-grade glioma or glioblastoma, undergoing nonglioma brain surgery, or in good health (not recorded which). Source material: glioma tissue, nonneoplastic brain tissue, or PBMCs (not recorded which). The genes are TRBV4-3 and TRBJ2-3; 9 bases agree with TRBD2. DNA of the CDR3: TGCGCCAGCGGCCACGGACTAAATTGGATCAGCGGGAGGAGGACAGATACGCAGTATTTT. It is translated as CASGHGLNWISGRRTDTQYF.